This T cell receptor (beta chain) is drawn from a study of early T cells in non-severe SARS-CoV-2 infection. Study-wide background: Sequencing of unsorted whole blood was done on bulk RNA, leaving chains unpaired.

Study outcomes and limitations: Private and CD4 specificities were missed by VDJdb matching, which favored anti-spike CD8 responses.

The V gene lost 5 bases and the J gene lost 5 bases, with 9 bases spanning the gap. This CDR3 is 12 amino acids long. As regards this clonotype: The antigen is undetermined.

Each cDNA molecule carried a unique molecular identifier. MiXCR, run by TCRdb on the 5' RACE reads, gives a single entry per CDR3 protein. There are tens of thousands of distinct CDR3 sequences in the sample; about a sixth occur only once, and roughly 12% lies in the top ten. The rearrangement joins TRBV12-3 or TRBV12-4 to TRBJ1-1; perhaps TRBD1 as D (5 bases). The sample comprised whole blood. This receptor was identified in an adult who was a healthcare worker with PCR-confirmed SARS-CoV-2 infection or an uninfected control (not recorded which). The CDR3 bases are TGTGCCAGCAGTCTGGACATTACTGAAGCTTTCTTT. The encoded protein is CASSLDITEAFF.